This T cell receptor beta chain was obtained from a study of cytomegalovirus exposure and HLA in healthy donors. PCR primers comprised 60 Vbeta and 13 Jbeta primers. The protocol was immunoSEQ multiplex PCR, while the TCRdb copy is restricted to in-frame clones and leaves out a portion. This sample has 96,000 or so clones, with 65% to 85% found just once. V lost 8 bases, J lost 4 bases, and 11 bases lay in between. This CDR3 spans 12 amino acids. The V gene's germline CDR1 is MDHEN and CDR2 SYDVKM. The sequenced material came from PBMCs. This sequence originates from a female donor in good health and CMV-seropositive. The gene calls are TRBV28 and TRBJ1-2; D gene uncertain. Here the CDR3 reads CASSDILYGYTF. CDR3 sequence (DNA): TGTGCCAGCTCCGACATACTCTATGGCTACACCTTC.